This T cell receptor beta chain was captured by sequencing in a study of T-cell reconstitution after alpha-beta-depleted transplantation in children. This clonotype was seen more than once but under ten times. Trimming shortened V by 5 bases and J by 5 bases, and 19 bases separated the two germline ends. The CDR3 contains 14 residues. Germline lookup yields CDR1 SQVTM and CDR2 ANQGSEA. Preparation of the TCRbeta library involved a method that used unique molecular identifiers. A single record per CDR3 protein comes from TCRdb applying MiXCR to the PCR reads. This sample has about 610,000 distinct CDR3 sequences; roughly a tenth occur once, and the top ten carry roughly 3.9%.

This receptor was taken from a human donor who donated a stem cell graft to a child with acute myeloid leukemia. The chain has TRBV29-1 and TRBJ2-7; D possibly corresponds to TRBD1 (6 bases). Here the sequenced sample was PBMCs from the stem cell graft donor, taken from the stem cell graft. The CDR3 DNA reads TGCAGCGTTCGCAGGGGACCCTCTTTGAACGAGCAGTACTTC. Its translation is CSVRRGPSLNEQYF.